This T cell receptor (beta chain) was sequenced for a study of blood T cell repertoires in COVID-19. Only in-frame clones appear in the TCRdb table, and some are missing; sequencing was by immunoSEQ multiplex PCR. The sample holds hundreds of thousands of clones; roughly 90% are singletons and the top ten take 8.9%. Germline CDR1 and CDR2: DFQATT and SNEGSKA (reference sequence). The CDR3 is made up of 12 amino acids. Trimming removed 3 bases at V and 7 bases at J, with 12 bases between. Those who participated ranged in age from about 18 to 89 years and resided in approximately 23 US areas. The sample was PBMCs or T cells enriched from blood (not recorded which). The TCR sequence derives from a woman aged 18-29 years who had recovered from COVID-19. The chain recombines TRBV20-1 with TRBJ1-2; D possibly corresponds to TRBD1 (6 bases). The CDR3 nucleotides read TGCAGTGCTAGTTACAGGGACGCTGGCTACACCTTC. Translating it yields CSASYRDAGYTF.